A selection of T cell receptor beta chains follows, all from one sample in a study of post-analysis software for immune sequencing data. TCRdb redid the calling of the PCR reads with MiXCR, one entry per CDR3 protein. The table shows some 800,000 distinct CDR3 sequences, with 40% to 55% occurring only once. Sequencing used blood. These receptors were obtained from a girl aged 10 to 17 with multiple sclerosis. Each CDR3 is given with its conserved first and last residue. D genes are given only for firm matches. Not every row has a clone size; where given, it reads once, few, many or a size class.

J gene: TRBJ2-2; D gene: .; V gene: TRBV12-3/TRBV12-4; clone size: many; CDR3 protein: CASSQKNTGELFF; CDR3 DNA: TGTGCCAGCAGCCAAAAAAACACCGGGGAGCTGTTTTTT
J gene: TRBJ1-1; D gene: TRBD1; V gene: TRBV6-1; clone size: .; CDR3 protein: CASSESPTGREAFF; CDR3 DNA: TGTGCCAGCAGTGAGTCCCCGACAGGGCGTGAAGCTTTCTTT
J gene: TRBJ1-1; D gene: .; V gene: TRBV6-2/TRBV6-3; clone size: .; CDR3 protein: CASSYGAEAFF; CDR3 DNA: TGTGCCAGCAGTTACGGGGCTGAAGCTTTCTTT
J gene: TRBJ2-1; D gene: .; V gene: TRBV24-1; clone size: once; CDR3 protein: CATSDLPDEQFF; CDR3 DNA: TGTGCCACCAGTGACTTACCGGATGAGCAGTTCTTC
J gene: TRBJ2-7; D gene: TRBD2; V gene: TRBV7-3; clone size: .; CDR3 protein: CASSILAGGYEQYF; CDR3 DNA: TGTGCCAGCAGCATTCTAGCGGGAGGATACGAGCAGTACTTC
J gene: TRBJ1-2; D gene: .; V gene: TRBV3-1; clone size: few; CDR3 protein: CASSQEQSWHDGYTF; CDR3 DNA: TGTGCCAGCAGCCAAGAGCAATCGTGGCATGATGGCTACACCTTC
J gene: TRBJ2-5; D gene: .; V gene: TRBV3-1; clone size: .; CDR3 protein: CASRGPLRTQYF; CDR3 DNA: TGTGCCAGCAGGGGACCGTTAAGGACCCAGTACTTC
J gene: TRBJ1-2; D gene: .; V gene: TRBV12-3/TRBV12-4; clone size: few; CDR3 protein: CASSLRAGANYGYTF; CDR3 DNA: TGTGCCAGCAGTTTAAGGGCAGGGGCGAACTATGGCTACACCTTC
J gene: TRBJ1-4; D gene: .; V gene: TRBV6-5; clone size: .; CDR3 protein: CASYEGNEKLFF; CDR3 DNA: TGTGCTTCTTATGAGGGAAATGAAAAACTGTTTTTT
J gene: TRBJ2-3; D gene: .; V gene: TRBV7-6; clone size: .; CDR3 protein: CASSSSGERTDTQYF; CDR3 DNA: TGTGCCAGCAGCTCCTCAGGTGAAAGGACAGATACGCAGTATTTT
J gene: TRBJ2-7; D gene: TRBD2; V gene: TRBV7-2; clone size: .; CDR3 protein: CASSYFPGLAFRLGYEQYF; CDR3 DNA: TGTGCCAGCAGCTACTTCCCGGGACTAGCGTTTCGATTGGGCTACGAGCAGTACTTC
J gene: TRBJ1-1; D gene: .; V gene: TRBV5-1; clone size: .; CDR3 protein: CASTSQGNTEAFF; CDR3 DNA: TGCGCCAGCACTTCCCAGGGGAACACTGAAGCTTTCTTT